Listed below are T cell receptor beta chains from one sample, sequenced in a study of ipilimumab plus nivolumab after autologous stem cell transplantation. Data came from immunoSEQ multiplex PCR; TCRdb stores just in-frame clones and leaves some out. Of some 15,000 clones listed, 70% to 90% are singletons. The specimen was PBMCs, collected in a trial of ipilimumab plus nivolumab as post-transplant consolidation. The receptors shown here come from a male donor with diffuse large B-cell lymphoma. Each CDR3 is given with its conserved first and last residue. The D gene is left open where the match is weak. Some rows have no size entry. The others give once, few or many, or a class for an expanded clone.

clone size: .; J gene: TRBJ2-7; V gene: TRBV7-2; D gene: TRBD1; CDR3 protein: CASSPGQGPSYEQYF; CDR3 DNA: TGTGCCAGCAGCCCGGGACAGGGGCCCTCCTACGAGCAGTACTTC
clone size: .; J gene: TRBJ2-3; V gene: TRBV4-2; D gene: TRBD2; CDR3 protein: CASSQDRGGVTDTQYF; CDR3 DNA: TGTGCCAGCAGCCAAGATCGGGGGGGAGTTACAGATACGCAGTATTTT
clone size: once; J gene: TRBJ2-1; V gene: TRBV9; D gene: .; CDR3 protein: CASSASVPGQDRYHEQFF; CDR3 DNA: TGTGCCAGCAGCGCATCAGTTCCGGGACAAGATCGTTACCATGAGCAGTTCTTC
clone size: .; J gene: TRBJ1-6; V gene: TRBV6-5; D gene: TRBD1; CDR3 protein: CASSRTGGSSPLHF; CDR3 DNA: TGTGCCAGCAGTCGAACAGGGGGCTCTTCACCCCTCCACTTT
clone size: few; J gene: TRBJ2-7; V gene: TRBV6-5; D gene: TRBD2; CDR3 protein: CAAKRTSASEQYF; CDR3 DNA: TGTGCAGCTAAACGGACTAGCGCTTCCGAGCAGTACTTC
clone size: .; J gene: TRBJ2-3; V gene: TRBV6-4; D gene: .; CDR3 protein: CASSQVDTQYF; CDR3 DNA: TGTGCCAGCAGCCAAGTAGATACGCAGTATTTT
clone size: .; J gene: TRBJ2-5; V gene: TRBV30; D gene: .; CDR3 protein: CAWSGGKETQYF; CDR3 DNA: TGTGCCTGGAGTGGAGGGAAAGAGACCCAGTACTTC
clone size: .; J gene: TRBJ1-4; V gene: TRBV7-6; D gene: .; CDR3 protein: CASSLGNGGGREKLFF; CDR3 DNA: TGTGCCAGCAGCTTAGGGAATGGGGGCGGAAGGGAAAAACTGTTTTTT
clone size: .; J gene: TRBJ2-1; V gene: TRBV4-2; D gene: .; CDR3 protein: CASSQDWGYNEQFF; CDR3 DNA: TGTGCCAGCAGCCAAGATTGGGGCTACAATGAGCAGTTCTTC
clone size: .; J gene: TRBJ1-1; V gene: TRBV4-1; D gene: .; CDR3 protein: CASSQDAAGTEAFF; CDR3 DNA: TGCGCCAGCAGCCAAGATGCCGCTGGGACTGAAGCTTTCTTT
clone size: .; J gene: TRBJ1-2; V gene: TRBV10-1; D gene: .; CDR3 protein: CASSDGSQGYTF; CDR3 DNA: TGCGCCAGCAGTGACGGCAGCCAAGGCTACACCTTC
clone size: .; J gene: TRBJ2-3; V gene: TRBV18; D gene: TRBD2; CDR3 protein: CASSPEAGVSSDTQYF; CDR3 DNA: TGTGCCAGCTCACCAGAAGCGGGAGTTTCTTCAGATACGCAGTATTTT
clone size: .; J gene: TRBJ1-4; V gene: TRBV11-2; D gene: .; CDR3 protein: CASSGIATNEKLFF; CDR3 DNA: TGTGCCAGCAGCGGCATTGCAACTAATGAAAAACTGTTTTTT
clone size: .; J gene: TRBJ1-6; V gene: TRBV27; D gene: .; CDR3 protein: CASSLYGNYNSPLHF; CDR3 DNA: TGTGCCAGCAGTTTATACGGGAATTATAATTCACCCCTCCACTTT
clone size: .; J gene: TRBJ2-7; V gene: TRBV6-1; D gene: TRBD2; CDR3 protein: CASSSSTSGSYEQYF; CDR3 DNA: TGTGCCAGCTCGTCATCGACTAGCGGCTCCTACGAGCAGTACTTC
clone size: .; J gene: TRBJ2-7; V gene: TRBV29-1; D gene: .; CDR3 protein: CSVRGGYEQYF; CDR3 DNA: TGCAGCGTTAGAGGGGGGTACGAGCAGTACTTC